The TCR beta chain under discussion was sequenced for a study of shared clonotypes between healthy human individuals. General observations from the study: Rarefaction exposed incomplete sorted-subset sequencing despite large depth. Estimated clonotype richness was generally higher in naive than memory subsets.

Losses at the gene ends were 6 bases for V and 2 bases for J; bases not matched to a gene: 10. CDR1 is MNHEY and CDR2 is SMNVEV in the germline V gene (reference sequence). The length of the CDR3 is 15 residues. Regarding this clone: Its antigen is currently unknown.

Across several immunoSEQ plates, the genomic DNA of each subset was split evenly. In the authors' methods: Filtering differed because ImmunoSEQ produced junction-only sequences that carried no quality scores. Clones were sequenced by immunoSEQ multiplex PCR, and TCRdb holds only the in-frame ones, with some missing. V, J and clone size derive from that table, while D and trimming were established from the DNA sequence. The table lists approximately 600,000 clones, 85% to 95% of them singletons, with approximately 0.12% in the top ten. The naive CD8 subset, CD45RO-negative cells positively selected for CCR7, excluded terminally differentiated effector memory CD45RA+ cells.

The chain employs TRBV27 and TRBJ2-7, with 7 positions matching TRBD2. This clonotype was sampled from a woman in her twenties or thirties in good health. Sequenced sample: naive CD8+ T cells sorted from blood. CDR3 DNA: TGTGCCAGCAGCCACGGAGGGACTACCCCCTACGAGCAGTACTTC. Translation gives CASSHGGTTPYEQYF.